A selection of T cell receptor beta chains follows, all from one sample in a study of regulatory T cells in long-lasting Graves disease. TCRdb reprocessed the multiplex PCR reads via MiXCR and lists one record per CDR3 protein. The table has 500,000 to 700,000 distinct CDR3 sequences, approximately 29% seen once. The sequencing here drew on peripheral blood mononuclear cells (PBMCs), taken when the disease was refractory, from a patient treated with antithyroid drugs. The receptors shown here come from a female donor with Graves disease. CDR3s include the opening cysteine and the closing phenylalanine or tryptophan. The D gene is left open where the match is weak. Size tells how often a clone was seen (once, few, many) or the class of an expanded clone, and some rows leave it out.

DNA: TGCGCATCCCAGCGTGAAGCTAATGAAAAACTGTTTTTT
CDR3: CASQREANEKLFF
V: TRBV4-1
size: .
J: TRBJ1-4
D: .

DNA: TGCAGTGCTAGTGCTGGTTTCGGCAATCAGCCCCAGCATTTT
CDR3: CSASAGFGNQPQHF
V: TRBV20-1
size: .
J: TRBJ1-5
D: .

DNA: TGTGCCAGCTCTAGGGGGGGACAGGGGCTAGATGGCTACACCTTC
CDR3: CASSRGGQGLDGYTF
V: TRBV6-1
size: few
J: TRBJ1-2
D: TRBD1

DNA: TGTGCCAGTAACAGGGGAAATTCACCCCTCCACTTT
CDR3: CASNRGNSPLHF
V: TRBV19
size: .
J: TRBJ1-6
D: TRBD1

DNA: TGTGCCAGCAGAAGGGGTGATGGCTACACCTTC
CDR3: CASRRGDGYTF
V: TRBV6-1
size: many
J: TRBJ1-2
D: .

DNA: TGTGCCAGCAGTTACACCGGGACAGGGATTGCTAATGAAAAACTGTTTTTT
CDR3: CASSYTGTGIANEKLFF
V: TRBV6-5
size: .
J: TRBJ1-4
D: TRBD1

DNA: TGTGCCAGCAGTTTGGGAGCGGGCAACACCGGGGAGCTGTTTTTT
CDR3: CASSLGAGNTGELFF
V: TRBV28
size: many
J: TRBJ2-2
D: .

DNA: TGTGCCAGCAGCTTAGGGGGGGCAGAGCCGATCTATGGCTACACCTTC
CDR3: CASSLGGAEPIYGYTF
V: TRBV7-9
size: few
J: TRBJ1-2
D: .

DNA: TGTGCCAGCAGCAATAATGCAAGGGGGAGATACCGAAATTGGTCTGGAAACACCATATATTTT
CDR3: CASSNNARGRYRNWSGNTIYF
V: TRBV7-3
size: .
J: TRBJ1-3
D: .

DNA: TGCGCCAGCAGCATGGACAGGGGAAGAGGCTACACCTTC
CDR3: CASSMDRGRGYTF
V: TRBV5-1
size: few
J: TRBJ1-2
D: TRBD1

DNA: TGTGCCAGCGCAAACACGGGGAACACTGAAGCTTTCTTT
CDR3: CASANTGNTEAFF
V: TRBV6-1
size: few
J: TRBJ1-1
D: .

DNA: TGTGCCAGCAGCCACCAAACCGGGACAGGCAAAAACATTCAGTACTTC
CDR3: CASSHQTGTGKNIQYF
V: TRBV11-1
size: .
J: TRBJ2-4
D: TRBD1

DNA: TGCGCCAGCAGCGGCCCCCAGGGTTCACCCCTCCACTTT
CDR3: CASSGPQGSPLHF
V: TRBV5-1
size: .
J: TRBJ1-6
D: .

DNA: TGTGCCAGCAGCCCAGGGGAACTAGCTGAAGAGACCCAGTACTTC
CDR3: CASSPGELAEETQYF
V: TRBV3-1
size: few
J: TRBJ2-5
D: .

DNA: TGTGCCAGCAGTTGGGATGGGGCAGGGGGCGGCACTGAAGCTTTCTTT
CDR3: CASSWDGAGGGTEAFF
V: TRBV7-9
size: few
J: TRBJ1-1
D: TRBD1

DNA: TGCAGTGCTAGAGATAGCGAGAGGATGAACACTGAAGCTTTCTTT
CDR3: CSARDSERMNTEAFF
V: TRBV20-1
size: once
J: TRBJ1-1
D: .

DNA: TGTGCCAGCAGGGCGACAGGACAGGGCGACAATCAGCCCCAGCATTTT
CDR3: CASRATGQGDNQPQHF
V: TRBV6-2/TRBV6-3
size: many
J: TRBJ1-5
D: TRBD1

DNA: TGTGCCAGCAGGCGGGGAGAAACTGAAGCTTTCTTT
CDR3: CASRRGETEAFF
V: TRBV3-1
size: few
J: TRBJ1-1
D: .

DNA: TGTGCCAGCAGCTTAAGTGAAGGCAGAGGCTACACCTTC
CDR3: CASSLSEGRGYTF
V: TRBV11-2
size: few
J: TRBJ1-2
D: .

DNA: TGTGCCAGCAGTCTAAACCAGAGGGGCTACACCTTC
CDR3: CASSLNQRGYTF
V: TRBV28
size: many
J: TRBJ1-2
D: .

DNA: TGTGCCAGCAGACGGGACATACTTAATTCACCCCTCCACTTT
CDR3: CASRRDILNSPLHF
V: TRBV6-1
size: many
J: TRBJ1-6
D: .

DNA: TGTGCCAGCAGTGAAATGGGAGAGGGAGAGACCCAGTACTTC
CDR3: CASSEMGEGETQYF
V: TRBV6-1
size: .
J: TRBJ2-5
D: .

DNA: TGCAGCGGCGACAGGGAGGGGACTGAAGCTTTCTTT
CDR3: CSGDREGTEAFF
V: TRBV29-1
size: .
J: TRBJ1-1
D: TRBD1

DNA: TGTGCCTGGAAGAGGGGTAGCACAGATACGCAGTATTTT
CDR3: CAWKRGSTDTQYF
V: TRBV30
size: once
J: TRBJ2-3
D: .

DNA: TGTGCCAGCAGTTTCCCCCTTGGACAGGGCTCTGGAAACACCATATATTTT
CDR3: CASSFPLGQGSGNTIYF
V: TRBV12-3/TRBV12-4
size: .
J: TRBJ1-3
D: TRBD1

DNA: TGTGCCAGCAGTTACCTCCCGACAGGGCGAAGCAATCAGCCCCAGCATTTT
CDR3: CASSYLPTGRSNQPQHF
V: TRBV12-3/TRBV12-4
size: many
J: TRBJ1-5
D: TRBD1

DNA: TGTGCCAGCAGTTATCATAGGACAGGGACCTACGAGCAGTACTTC
CDR3: CASSYHRTGTYEQYF
V: TRBV6-5
size: many
J: TRBJ2-7
D: TRBD1

DNA: TGTGCCAGCAGTTCACGGACAGGGGGCTCCGAGCAGTACTTC
CDR3: CASSSRTGGSEQYF
V: TRBV12-3/TRBV12-4
size: many
J: TRBJ2-7
D: TRBD1

DNA: TGTGCCAGCAGCCTACAGCTAGCGGGAGGGTCCCCCGGGGAGCTGTTTTTT
CDR3: CASSLQLAGGSPGELFF
V: TRBV7-7
size: .
J: TRBJ2-2
D: TRBD2

DNA: TGTGCCAGCAGTTTAGCGTCGGGACAGGTCTTC
CDR3: CASSLASGQVF
V: TRBV12-3/TRBV12-4
size: many
J: TRBJ1-2
D: TRBD1

DNA: TGTGCCAGCAGTTTTCCGGAGGGGGGGGCCTCTGGCTACACCTTC
CDR3: CASSFPEGGASGYTF
V: TRBV28
size: many
J: TRBJ1-2
D: .

DNA: TGTGCCAGCAGCTCAGCGGGAGGGAGCACCGGGGAGCTGTTTTTT
CDR3: CASSSAGGSTGELFF
V: TRBV11-2
size: .
J: TRBJ2-2
D: TRBD2

DNA: TGTGCCACCAGAGACAGGGTTGGGGCCAACGTCCTGACTTTC
CDR3: CATRDRVGANVLTF
V: TRBV6-1
size: .
J: TRBJ2-6
D: TRBD1

DNA: TGTGCCAGCAGCCCCACAACCGGGAGGAGCTCCTACGAGCAGTACTTC
CDR3: CASSPTTGRSSYEQYF
V: TRBV9
size: few
J: TRBJ2-7
D: TRBD2

DNA: TGTGCCAGCAGTTTGGGACTACCGCCGAGGGTGTTTTTT
CDR3: CASSLGLPPRVFF
V: TRBV28
size: .
J: TRBJ1-4
D: .

DNA: TGTGCCAGCAGCTTGAGGCCAGGGTGGTACACCTTC
CDR3: CASSLRPGWYTF
V: TRBV5-4
size: once
J: TRBJ1-2
D: .

DNA: TGTGCCAGCAGAAGGAATTACGAGCAGTACTTC
CDR3: CASRRNYEQYF
V: TRBV28
size: many
J: TRBJ2-7
D: .

DNA: TGTGCCAGCAGCCGGGACCCGGGGGTCCTCCAGTATAATTCACCCCTCCACTTT
CDR3: CASSRDPGVLQYNSPLHF
V: TRBV6-2/TRBV6-3
size: .
J: TRBJ1-6
D: .

DNA: TGTGCCTGGAAGGCTACCACGAGCTCCTACAATGAGCAGTTCTTC
CDR3: CAWKATTSSYNEQFF
V: TRBV30
size: .
J: TRBJ2-1
D: .

DNA: TGTGCTAGTGGCAGGTGGGGTGGCGAGCAGTACTTC
CDR3: CASGRWGGEQYF
V: TRBV12-5
size: few
J: TRBJ2-7
D: .

DNA: TGTGCCAGCAGTGAACCAACCCAAGGGACAGCCTTTAACTATGGCTACACCTTC
CDR3: CASSEPTQGTAFNYGYTF
V: TRBV2
size: few
J: TRBJ1-2
D: TRBD1

DNA: TGTGCCAGCACCATCGGGGGGGGTACGCAGTATTTT
CDR3: CASTIGGGTQYF
V: TRBV7-2
size: .
J: TRBJ2-3
D: TRBD2

DNA: TGTGCCAGCAGGACGAGCAGGGCCTACGAGCAGTACTTC
CDR3: CASRTSRAYEQYF
V: TRBV6-1
size: .
J: TRBJ2-7
D: .

DNA: TGTGCCAGCAGTTCGACCGGGACAGGGGGGTTTGTTGGCAATCAGCCCCAGCATTTT
CDR3: CASSSTGTGGFVGNQPQHF
V: TRBV28
size: .
J: TRBJ1-5
D: TRBD1

DNA: TGTGCCAGCAGCGAGGTTCCGGGCCTCAGTCGGGAGCAGTACTTC
CDR3: CASSEVPGLSREQYF
V: TRBV7-6
size: .
J: TRBJ2-7
D: .

DNA: TGCAGCGTTGCCCCCGGGGGAGGATCCTATGGCTACACCTTC
CDR3: CSVAPGGGSYGYTF
V: TRBV29-1
size: .
J: TRBJ1-2
D: .

DNA: TGCAGTGCTAGTGACCGGGACAGGTGGGGACAAAATGCCTTC
CDR3: CSASDRDRWGQNAF
V: TRBV20-1
size: few
J: TRBJ1-2
D: TRBD1

DNA: TGTGCCAGCAGCCCGACTAGCGGGCTCTACGAGCAGTACTTC
CDR3: CASSPTSGLYEQYF
V: TRBV14
size: few
J: TRBJ2-7
D: TRBD2

DNA: TGTGCCAGCAGTATAGGGGTTGCGGATTCACCCCTCCACTTT
CDR3: CASSIGVADSPLHF
V: TRBV11-2
size: .
J: TRBJ1-6
D: .